Presented here are 30 T cell receptor beta chains from one specimen sequenced in a study of T cell responses to AZD1222 COVID-19 vaccine (dated by TCRdb to about 2021). Sample time point, as interpreted from the label and publication: about 28 days (+/-7) after the second vaccine dose. The library was built by means of the immunoSEQ multiplex PCR assay. The table comes from immuneACCESS by way of TCRdb, which keeps in-frame sequences with V and J called. Part of the clones is missing from these tables; in studies checked, under half for an unresolved V gene and the rest for unknown reasons. The sample table lists some 170,000 clones, around 87% of them with a count of one. Approximately 4.5% of the sample comes from the top ten. The source material was peripheral blood, sampled 28 days after the second AZD1222 dose. The receptor set was obtained from an adult who received the AZD1222 COVID-19 vaccine.

The chain links TRBV6-6 to TRBJ1-6; no firm D call. The CDR3 length is 11 residues. V was clipped by 5 bases and J by 10 bases, with 6 bases between them. The V gene's germline CDR1 is MNHNY and CDR2 SVGAGI (reference sequence). This CDR3 is CASSDQSPLHF. Here the CDR3 DNA reads TGTGCCAGCAGTGACCAATCACCCCTCCACTTT.

This chain joins TRBV18 and TRBJ1-1; no reliable D call. The V gene lost 8 bases and the J gene lost 2 bases, with 9 bases spanning the gap. The length of the CDR3 is 12 residues. Germline-derived CDR1 and CDR2 are KGHSH and LQKENI. The CDR3 DNA is TGTGCCAGCACATCCGTAAACACTGAAGCTTTCTTT. Translated: CASTSVNTEAFF.

V gene TRBV19 combines with J gene TRBJ2-2, with a weak D call TRBD1 (6 bases). This CDR3 has 15 residues. The V and J ends lost 5 bases and 2 bases respectively, with 12 bases between them. The germline V gene encodes CDR1 LNHDA and CDR2 SQIVND (reference sequence). The CDR3 DNA reads as TGTGCCAGTAGTGTCCAGGGGACAAACACCGGGGAGCTGTTTTTT. Translating it yields CASSVQGTNTGELFF.

The rearrangement links TRBV19 to TRBJ1-1; tentatively, D is TRBD1 (6 bases). The CDR3 spans 17 residues. The V gene's germline CDR1 is LNHDA and CDR2 SQIVND (reference sequence). V lost 1 base and J 7 bases, leaving 22 bases between the germline ends. The CDR3 spells CASSIGTEPPRGHEAFF. CDR3 coding DNA: TGTGCCAGTAGTATAGGGACAGAGCCACCGAGGGGCCATGAAGCTTTCTTT.

The J gene is TRBJ2-3, the V gene TRBV29-1, with D possibly called TRBD1 or TRBD2 (5 bases each). V lost 0 bases to trimming and J lost 2 bases, with 18 bases between them. CDR1 and CDR2 from the germline V gene are SQVTM and ANQGSEA. The CDR3 sequence is 17 residues long. The CDR3 region is CSVEDWDVTDPTDTQYF. The CDR3 coding sequence is TGCAGCGTTGAAGATTGGGACGTGACCGACCCCACAGATACGCAGTATTTT.

The chain combines TRBV19 with TRBJ1-1; D is uncertain. Trimming took off 3 bases at V and 7 bases at J, with 15 bases between the two ends. CDR1 and CDR2 from the germline V gene are LNHDA and SQIVND (reference sequence). The CDR3 covers 14 residues. CDR3 in amino acids: CASSIPQGSREAFF. CDR3 nucleotide sequence: TGTGCCAGTAGTATCCCACAAGGCTCTCGTGAAGCTTTCTTT.

CDR3: CASSTPGQGNTGELFF. The CDR3 DNA is TGTGCCAGTAGTACCCCGGGACAGGGGAACACCGGGGAGCTGTTTTTT. This sequence joins TRBV19 and TRBJ2-2; 9 nucleotides line up with TRBD1. The CDR3 contains 16 residues. Trimming cost V 4 bases and J 1 base; bases outside gene matches: 4. CDR1 is LNHDA and CDR2 is SQIVND in the germline V gene (reference sequence). Looking up the rest from reference TRBV19 and TRBJ2-2 gives the full variable domain: DGGITQSPKYLFRKEGQNVTLSCEQNLNHDAMYWYRQDPGQGLRLIYYSQIVNDFQKGDIAEGYSVSREKKESFPLTVTSAQKNPTAFYLCASSTPGQGNTGELFFGEGSRLTVL.

The chain couples TRBV7-8 to TRBJ2-7, with D tentatively TRBD1 (5 bases). V lost 5 bases and J lost 9, with 26 bases in between. CDR1 is SGHVS and CDR2 is FQNEAQ in the germline V gene. The CDR3 totals 16 residues. CDR3 residues: CASSPDRTGVTFGQYF. CDR3 in DNA: TGTGCCAGCAGCCCAGACAGAACGGGCGTCACGTTCGGGCAGTACTTC.

The rearrangement joins TRBV18 to TRBJ2-2; TRBD1 or TRBD2 may be the D gene (5 bases each). The CDR3 spans 15 residues. Trimming took 0 bases from V and 6 from J, leaving 11 bases between them. Germline V gives CDR1 KGHSH, CDR2 LQKENI. CDR3 in DNA: TGTGCCAGCTCACCACCGCTAGGGGACGCCGGGGAGCTGTTTTTT. Amino acid sequence: CASSPPLGDAGELFF.

The V call is TRBV20-1, the J call TRBJ1-2; D ambiguous. The ends were cut back, 3 bases at V and 12 bases at J, with 11 bases in the middle. Germline CDR1 and CDR2: DFQATT and SNEGSKA (reference sequence). There are 10 residues in the CDR3. CDR3 sequence: CSASKSINTF. DNA for the CDR3: TGCAGTGCTAGTAAAAGTATTAACACCTTC.

V is TRBV6-5 and J is TRBJ1-6, with 8 bases aligning to TRBD1. With 2 bases clipped from V and 5 bases from J, the junction kept 5 bases outside the gene matches. Germline CDR1 and CDR2: MNHEY and SVGAGI. The CDR3 length is 16 residues. The CDR3, as DNA: TGTGCCAGCAGTTACGTCGGGACAGGCAATAATTCACCCCTCCACTTT. Its translation is CASSYVGTGNNSPLHF.

This chain uses TRBV9 with TRBJ2-2; no definite D call. CDR3 length equals 12 residues. Germline V gene data show CDR1 as SGDLS and CDR2 as YYNGEE. Between the trimmed V and J ends, which lost 4 bases and 8 bases, there was a span of 9 bases. CDR3 nucleotides: TGTGCCAGCAGCCCTCTGCCTGGGGAGCTGTTTTTT. This translates into CASSPLPGELFF.

The V gene is TRBV24-1, the J gene TRBJ2-1; D call uncertain. Trimming stripped 2 bases from V and 5 bases from J, with 12 bases between. CDR1 and CDR2 (germline): KGHDR, SFDVKD. The length of the CDR3 is 15 residues. The CDR3 spells CATSDSGRLNNEQFF. CDR3 coding DNA: TGTGCCACCAGTGATTCCGGAAGACTCAACAATGAGCAGTTCTTC.

The chain couples TRBV6-6 to TRBJ1-1; D not certain. The CDR3 length is 15 residues. Germline V gene data show CDR1 as MNHNY and CDR2 as SVGAGI (reference sequence). V dropped 0 bases and J dropped 5 bases, with 13 bases sitting between them. The CDR3 region has the DNA TGTGCCAGCAGTTACTCGGGGATGGGTGGAACTGAAGCTTTCTTT. Protein: CASSYSGMGGTEAFF.

The chain uses TRBV7-9 and TRBJ1-2, with D possibly matching TRBD1 (5 bases). Trimming cost V 5 bases and J 5 bases, with 15 bases left between them. This CDR3 contains 14 residues. Germline V lookup: CDR1 SEHNR, CDR2 FQNEAQ (reference sequence). The CDR3 sequence: CASSPGTARYGYTF. DNA of the CDR3: TGTGCCAGCAGCCCAGGGACCGCCAGATATGGCTACACCTTC.

The chain is built from TRBV11-3 and TRBJ1-1, with D unclear. V was clipped by 0 bases and J by 3 bases, with 8 bases between them. Per the germline V gene, CDR1 is SGHNT and CDR2 is YENEEA. This CDR3 is built from 14 residues. The chain's CDR3 is CASSLDSRDTEAFF. CDR3 coding DNA: TGTGCCAGCAGCTTAGATAGTAGAGACACTGAAGCTTTCTTT.

V and J are TRBV27 and TRBJ1-1; tentatively, D is TRBD1 (5 bases). CDR3 length: 13 amino acids. From germline, CDR1 is MNHEY and CDR2 SMNVEV (reference sequence). V was pared by 3 bases and J by 4 bases, with 9 bases between. In DNA, the CDR3 is TGTGCCAGCAGTTTTTTAGGGGCCACTGAAGCTTTCTTT. It yields the protein CASSFLGATEAFF.

This chain links TRBV4-3 with TRBJ1-4; a possible D gene is TRBD1 (5 bases). This CDR3 is 16 amino acids long. V was clipped by 0 bases and J by 4 bases, with 12 bases between them. Germline CDR1 reads LGHNA; CDR2 reads YSLEER. CDR3 in amino acids: CASSQDRPGVNEKLFF. DNA for the CDR3: TGCGCCAGCAGCCAAGATAGGCCGGGGGTTAATGAAAAACTGTTTTTT.

This chain links TRBV11-2 with TRBJ2-5; TRBD1 is a possible D gene (6 bases). CDR1 is SGHAT, CDR2 FQNNGV, per germline. The CDR3 is 12 residues long. The V and J ends lost 8 bases and 5 bases respectively, with 12 bases between them. DNA of the CDR3: TGTGCCAGCGGGGGCACTGGGGAGACCCAGTACTTC. Protein sequence: CASGGTGETQYF. Looking up the rest from reference TRBV11-2 and TRBJ2-5 gives the full variable domain: EAGVAQSPRYKIIEKRQSVAFWCNPISGHATLYWYQQILGQGPKLLIQFQNNGVVDDSQLPKDRFSAERLKGVDSTLKIQPAKLEDSAVYLCASGGTGETQYFGPGTRLLVL.

The table lists this clone with a count of one. The V call is TRBV7-9, the J call TRBJ1-3; D unresolved. CDR3 length: 16 residues. The germline V and J ends were trimmed by 5 bases and 1 base, with 15 bases remaining between them. Germline CDR1 SEHNR, CDR2 FQNEAQ (reference sequence). DNA for the CDR3: TGTGCCAGCAGCGACATTGGCCTTAGATCTGGAAACACCATATATTTT. Its protein is CASSDIGLRSGNTIYF.

The chain carries TRBV4-1 and TRBJ2-1; 10 bases align to TRBD2. J gave up 6 bases and V 3 bases, and 5 bases lay outside the gene matches. CDR1 is MGHRA, CDR2 YSYEKL, per germline. CDR3 length equals 15 residues. This CDR3 is CASSQVGLAANEQFF. The DNA for the CDR3 is TGCGCCAGCAGCCAGGTCGGACTAGCGGCCAATGAGCAGTTCTTC.

This chain connects TRBV7-9 to TRBJ2-7, with D perhaps matching TRBD1 (6 bases). V gave up 4 bases and J gave up 3 bases, with 13 bases separating them. Per the germline V gene, CDR1 is SEHNR and CDR2 is FQNEAQ (reference sequence). CDR3 length equals 14 residues. The CDR3, as DNA: TGTGCCAGCAGCTCCACACTGGACAGCTACGAGCAGTACTTC. This translates into CASSSTLDSYEQYF.

This clone was detected once. The V call is TRBV4-2, the J call TRBJ1-2; perhaps TRBD1 as D (5 bases). V lost 0 bases and J 4 bases, leaving 9 bases between the germline ends. Per the germline V gene, CDR1 is LGHNA and CDR2 is YNFKEQ. The CDR3 extends over 14 amino acids. CDR3 DNA sequence: TGTGCCAGCAGCCAAGACAGGGAAGTCTATGGCTACACCTTC. Translation gives CASSQDREVYGYTF.

V and J are TRBV19 and TRBJ1-3; D is undetermined. The V gene's germline CDR1 is LNHDA and CDR2 SQIVND (reference sequence). The CDR3 is 13 amino acids. V gave up 5 bases and J gave up 8 bases, with 13 bases separating them. CDR3 region: CASSPPDRYTIYF. The CDR3 nucleotides are TGTGCCAGTAGTCCTCCAGATCGGTACACCATATATTTT.

V gene TRBV2 combines with J gene TRBJ2-2; D ambiguous. CDR3 length: 14 residues. Trimming cost V 2 bases and J 6 bases, with 10 bases left between them. Germline CDR1 is SNHLY and CDR2 is FYNNEI. The CDR3 spells CASSENRRSGELFF. CDR3 bases: TGTGCCAGCAGTGAAAACAGACGATCCGGGGAGCTGTTTTTT. Full variable domain (remainder filled in from reference TRBV2 and TRBJ2-2): EPEVTQTPSHQVTQMGQEVILRCVPISNHLYFYWYRQILGQKVEFLVSFYNNEISEKSEIFDDQFSVERPDGSNFTLKIRSTKLEDSAMYFCASSENRRSGELFFGEGSRLTVL.

This chain links TRBV11-2 with TRBJ2-7; possibly TRBD2 for D (5 bases). Germline lookup yields CDR1 SGHAT and CDR2 FQNNGV. The V end lost 8 bases, the J end lost 3 bases, and 14 bases lay between the germline ends. The CDR3 is 13 residues long. DNA of the CDR3: TGTGCCAGCCGGAGGACGGGCCACTACGAGCAGTACTTC. Its translation is CASRRTGHYEQYF.

The chain links TRBV11-1 to TRBJ1-2; 10 positions match TRBD1. The V and J ends lost 4 bases and 8 bases, in that order; junction bases with no gene match: 10. Germline V gene lookup returns CDR1 SGHAT and CDR2 FQDESV (reference sequence). The CDR3 runs 15 residues. The CDR3 is CASSSPGQGIGGYTF. CDR3 DNA: TGTGCCAGCAGCTCGCCGGGACAGGGGATTGGAGGCTACACCTTC.

The V and J genes are TRBV4-1 and TRBJ1-5; unclear D gene. V lost 0 bases and J lost 2, with 14 bases in between. Germline CDR1 and CDR2: MGHRA and YSYEKL. The CDR3 is 17 amino acids. CDR3 DNA: TGCGCCAGCAGCCAAGAGGTCTTGGGGAGAGGCAATCAGCCCCAGCATTTT. Encoded protein: CASSQEVLGRGNQPQHF.

The chain joins TRBV6-6 to TRBJ2-1; 10 positions match TRBD2. V lost 6 bases, J lost 4 bases, and 12 bases stayed unmatched. The CDR3 has 17 residues. Germline values: CDR1 MNHNY, CDR2 SVGAGI (reference sequence). CDR3 DNA: TGTGCCAGCAGCCGAAAGATGCTAGCGGGGGATTACAATGAGCAGTTCTTC. Its protein is CASSRKMLAGDYNEQFF.

This clone was found a few times. The CDR3 DNA sequence: TGTGCCTGGAGTGTACAGGGACAGGGTGGCTACACCTTC. Translated: CAWSVQGQGGYTF. The chain combines TRBV30 with TRBJ1-2, with TRBD1 matching over 9 bases. Germline trimming cut 0 bases from V and 7 bases from J; bases unmatched to any gene: 3. The CDR3 runs to 13 residues. Germline CDR1 GTSNPN, CDR2 SVGIG (reference sequence).